The 30 T cell receptor beta chains in this list originate from one sample, sequenced in a study of vaccination and CD4 T cells after COVID-19. Indicated treatment: roughly 10-day PBMC culture with coronavirus spike peptide pools or control peptides (ViraFEST assay). Sequencing of cultured CD4+ T cell DNA used the Oncomine TCR Beta short-read assay. Each CDR3 protein gets one entry after TCRdb re-called the PCR reads with MiXCR. This table has some 25,000 distinct CDR3 sequences, around two fifths appearing once. Their antigen targets remain unknown. The specimen was CD4+ T cells from blood, cultured in vitro. The receptors derive from a human donor who had recovered from COVID-19.

Details on this clonotype: The junction shows a germline mismatch at one end, possibly a read error. The chain recombines TRBV7-9 with TRBJ1-1; D is unclear. CDR3 size: 14 residues. Germline assignment: CDR1 SEHNR and CDR2 FQNEAQ (reference sequence). Here the CDR3 reads CASSQDSLNTEAFF. CDR3 bases: TGCGCCAGCAGCCAAGATAGCCTAAACACTGAAGCTTTCTTT.

The chain is built from TRBV28 and TRBJ1-2; perhaps TRBD1 as D (5 bases). The CDR3 runs 12 residues. Trimming took 6 bases from V and 8 from J, leaving 13 bases between them. Germline lookup yields CDR1 MDHEN and CDR2 SYDVKM. CDR3 residues: CASSLDITGYTF. CDR3 nucleotides: TGTGCCAGCAGCCTGGACATTACCGGCTACACCTTC.

The gene calls are TRBV11-3 and TRBJ2-5, with 9 bases fitting TRBD1. The CDR3 spans 13 residues. Germline CDR1 and CDR2: SGHNT and YENEEA. V lost 6 bases to trimming and J lost 3 bases; unmatched junction nucleotides: 2. The chain's CDR3 is CASRWDREETQYF. The CDR3 DNA reads TGTGCCAGCAGGTGGGACAGGGAAGAGACCCAGTACTTC.

This rearrangement joins TRBV4-3 to TRBJ2-3; 8 nucleotides line up with TRBD1. The V segment lost 0 bases and the J segment 2 bases; nucleotides outside the gene matches: 10. The V gene's germline CDR1 is LGHNA and CDR2 YSLEER. This CDR3 has 18 residues. DNA of the CDR3: TGCGCCAGCAGCCAAGAGATGGACAGGGTGATTAACACAGATACGCAGTATTTT. This translates into CASSQEMDRVINTDTQYF.

The V call is TRBV2, the J call TRBJ1-1, with D perhaps matching TRBD1 (6 bases). From germline, CDR1 is SNHLY and CDR2 FYNNEI. V lost 7 bases and J 6 bases, leaving 12 bases between the germline ends. The CDR3 contains 12 residues. The CDR3 sequence is CASNRDSAEAFF. CDR3 bases: TGTGCCAGCAACAGGGATTCTGCTGAAGCTTTCTTT.

The CDR3 loop reads CASSLATGTRSEAFF. The CDR3 coding sequence is TGTGCCAGCAGCCTAGCGACAGGGACGAGGTCTGAAGCTTTCTTT. The chain joins TRBV11-2 to TRBJ1-1; 7 bases line up with TRBD1. CDR1 SGHAT and CDR2 FQNNGV come from the germline V gene. There are 15 residues in the CDR3. The J segment lost 6 bases and the V segment lost 5 bases, leaving 12 bases of the junction unmatched.

This clonotype was counted only a few times. The chain recombines TRBV19 with TRBJ2-7; possible D gene TRBD2, 5 bases. V lost 6 bases to trimming and J lost 6 bases, with 15 bases between them. The CDR3 sequence is 13 residues long. Germline values: CDR1 LNHDA, CDR2 SQIVND (reference sequence). The CDR3 loop is CASSLGGRGEQYF. The DNA for the CDR3 is TGTGCCAGTAGCCTAGGAGGCCGGGGCGAGCAGTACTTC.

The CDR3 sequence is CASSPFIEQFF. The CDR3 DNA reads TGTGCCAGCAGTCCTTTTATAGAGCAGTTCTTC. The chain joins TRBV6-2 or TRBV6-3 to TRBJ2-1; no definite D call. The CDR3 is made up of 11 amino acids. The V gene's germline CDR1 is MNHEY and CDR2 SVGEGT. Trimming left V 5 bases short and J 10 bases short, with 9 bases between.

The chain has TRBV5-4 and TRBJ2-5; 10 nucleotides match TRBD2. The CDR3 is 14 amino acids. CDR1 and CDR2 from the germline V gene are SGHNT and YYREEE (reference sequence). V lost 4 bases, J lost 4 bases, and 4 bases stayed unmatched. The chain's CDR3 is CASSRAGGGETQYF. The CDR3 region has the DNA TGTGCCAGCAGCCGAGCGGGAGGGGGAGAGACCCAGTACTTC.

This chain connects TRBV7-9 to TRBJ2-7; a weak D match, TRBD1 (5 bases). V was pared by 5 bases and J by 3 bases, with 11 bases between. Germline CDR1 and CDR2: SEHNR and FQNEAQ (reference sequence). The CDR3 extends over 13 amino acids. Here the CDR3 reads CASSGAEGYEQYF. In DNA form, the CDR3 reads TGTGCCAGCAGCGGGGCAGAAGGCTACGAGCAGTACTTC.

The chain combines TRBV6-1 with TRBJ2-2, with D possibly being TRBD2 (6 bases). The V gene lost 8 bases and the J gene lost 7 bases, with 17 bases spanning the gap. The CDR3 sequence is 14 residues long. CDR1 and CDR2 (germline): MNHNS, SASEGT. The DNA for the CDR3 is TGTGCCAGCGGCCGGTCAGGAGGGATCGGGGAGCTGTTTTTT. It codes for CASGRSGGIGELFF.

This clonotype was counted a single time. The chain is built from TRBV7-9 and TRBJ2-1, with TRBD1 identical over 8 bases. The CDR3 totals 15 residues. Trimming removed 7 bases from V and 5 bases from J; junction bases left unmatched: 10. Germline V gene data show CDR1 as SEHNR and CDR2 as FQNEAQ (reference sequence). The CDR3 DNA is TGTGCCAGCAACAAAGGACAGGGAGGCCACAATGAGCAGTTCTTC. Protein sequence: CASNKGQGGHNEQFF.

The sample holds a few counts of this clonotype. The CDR3 spells CASSLGASGSQFF. The CDR3 DNA reads TGTGCCAGCAGCTTAGGGGCTAGCGGGAGCCAGTTCTTC. The chain uses TRBV7-9 and TRBJ2-1; 10 positions match TRBD2. Germline V gene lookup returns CDR1 SEHNR and CDR2 FQNEAQ (reference sequence). With 1 base clipped from V and 13 bases from J, the junction kept 4 bases outside the gene matches. The CDR3 has 13 amino acids.

The V call is TRBV19, the J call TRBJ2-2; D might be TRBD1 (5 bases). CDR3 length equals 19 residues. Trimming removed 0 bases at V and 3 bases at J, with 20 bases between. Germline assignment: CDR1 LNHDA and CDR2 SQIVND (reference sequence). The CDR3 region has the DNA TGTGCCAGTAGTATAGATCTAGTCGGTTGGCAGGGCCACACCGGGGAGCTGTTTTTT. This sequence encodes CASSIDLVGWQGHTGELFF.

This clonotype was seen more than once but under ten times. The chain has TRBV6-1 and TRBJ2-5; the D is unclear. Germline V gene lookup returns CDR1 MNHNS and CDR2 SASEGT. The CDR3 has 14 amino acids. Trimming left V 6 bases short and J 1 base short, with 12 bases between. This chain's CDR3 is CASSLSRSQETQYF. The CDR3 coding sequence is TGTGCCAGCAGCCTAAGCCGAAGCCAAGAGACCCAGTACTTC.

This chain links TRBV7-8 with TRBJ2-2, with 7 positions matching TRBD1. The CDR3 has 18 amino acids. After removal of 3 bases from V and 1 base from J, the junction contained 11 bases not matched to a gene. CDR1 and CDR2 (germline): SGHVS, FQNEAQ. The CDR3 bases are TGTGCCAGCAGCTTGAGAGCCGGGACAGAGAAGAACACCGGGGAGCTGTTTTTT. Its protein is CASSLRAGTEKNTGELFF. Drawing the rest from reference TRBV7-8 and TRBJ2-2, the complete variable domain is GAGVSQSPRYKVAKRGQDVALRCDPISGHVSLFWYQQALGQGPEFLTYFQNEAQLDKSGLPSDRFFAERPEGSVSTLKIQRTQQEDSAVYLCASSLRAGTEKNTGELFFGEGSRLTVL.

The rearrangement links TRBV7-9 to TRBJ1-6; D not certain. V dropped 3 bases and J dropped 6 bases, with 3 bases sitting between them. CDR3 length equals 12 residues. CDR1 and CDR2 (germline): SEHNR, FQNEAQ (reference sequence). The CDR3 nucleotides read TGTGCCAGCAGCTTGCCTAATTCACCCCTCCACTTT. Residues: CASSLPNSPLHF. The full variable domain, in which reference TRBV7-9 and TRBJ1-6 provide the parts outside the CDR3, is DTGVSQNPRHKITKRGQNVTFRCDPISEHNRLYWYRQTLGQGPEFLTYFQNEAQLEKSRLLSDRFSAERPKGSFSTLEIQRTEQGDSAMYLCASSLPNSPLHFGNGTRLTVT.

CDR3: CASGSGQTLNQPQHF. The CDR3, as DNA: TGTGCCAGCGGATCAGGACAGACTCTCAATCAGCCCCAGCATTTT. J is TRBJ1-5 and V is TRBV2, with TRBD1 as a possible D gene (6 bases). Trimming removed 8 bases from V and 3 bases from J, with 17 bases in between. This CDR3 has 15 amino acids. From germline, CDR1 is SNHLY and CDR2 FYNNEI.

V and J are TRBV7-8 and TRBJ1-1; D uncertain. Germline loops: CDR1 SGHVS, CDR2 FQNEAQ. V lost 1 base and J 5 bases, leaving 5 bases between the germline ends. This CDR3 region has 12 residues. CDR3 DNA sequence: TGTGCCAGCAGCTTAGTTCGAACTGAAGCTTTCTTT. Protein sequence: CASSLVRTEAFF.

This clonotype was observed a handful of times. The J gene is TRBJ2-2, the V gene TRBV24-1; 9 positions match TRBD1. Germline assignment: CDR1 KGHDR and CDR2 SFDVKD. Trimming took 4 bases from V and 5 from J; bases not matched to a gene: 10. There are 17 residues in the CDR3. The DNA for the CDR3 is TGTGCCACCAGTGACCATCTACAGGGGGCGCGAACCGGGGAGCTGTTTTTT. This gives the protein CATSDHLQGARTGELFF.

The chain links TRBV28 to TRBJ2-7; D is perhaps TRBD2 (6 bases). Trimming cost V 7 bases and J 5 bases, with 24 bases left between them. Germline V gene lookup returns CDR1 MDHEN and CDR2 SYDVKM. The CDR3 runs to 16 residues. In DNA form, the CDR3 reads TGTGCCAGCACTTTGGGCACCGGGACTTTGGCCCACGAGCAGTACTTC. This gives the protein CASTLGTGTLAHEQYF.

This clonotype has only one observation. The V and J genes are TRBV6-5 and TRBJ1-6; no firm D call. CDR1 is MNHEY and CDR2 is SVGAGI in the germline V gene. CDR3 length equals 16 residues. V was trimmed by 0 bases and J by 7 bases, leaving 13 bases between them. CDR3 amino acids: CASSYSSPLGNSPLHF. For the CDR3, the DNA is TGTGCCAGCAGTTACTCGAGTCCGCTCGGCAATTCACCCCTCCACTTT.

The chain couples TRBV2 to TRBJ1-5; D call uncertain. Germline CDR1 and CDR2: SNHLY and FYNNEI. Trimming cost V 5 bases and J 0 bases, with 11 bases left between them. The CDR3 extends over 15 amino acids. CDR3 region: CASSPNSYSNQPQHF. The DNA of the CDR3 is TGTGCCAGCAGTCCGAACAGTTATAGCAATCAGCCCCAGCATTTT.

The chain employs TRBV28 and TRBJ1-6; D is perhaps TRBD1 (6 bases). Trimming stripped 2 bases from V and 5 bases from J, with 13 bases between. The CDR3 covers 16 residues. Germline assignment: CDR1 MDHEN and CDR2 SYDVKM. The CDR3 bases are TGTGCCAGCAGTTTAACGACAGGAGGAGATAATTCACCCCTCCACTTT. Protein: CASSLTTGGDNSPLHF. Based on the CDR3 plus reference TRBV28 and TRBJ1-6, the full variable domain is DVKVTQSSRYLVKRTGEKVFLECVQDMDHENMFWYRQDPGLGLRLIYFSYDVKMKEKGDIPEGYSVSREKKERFSLILESASTNQTSMYLCASSLTTGGDNSPLHFGNGTRLTVT.

The rearrangement joins TRBV18 to TRBJ2-3; no clear D. In germline, CDR1 is KGHSH, CDR2 LQKENI. V lost 3 bases to trimming and J lost 3 bases, with 13 bases between them. CDR3 length: 15 amino acids. CDR3 sequence (DNA): TGTGCCAGCTCACCTACTCGACTGGAAACAGATACGCAGTATTTT. It codes for CASSPTRLETDTQYF.

In its sample, this clonotype was seen a few times. This chain uses TRBV27 with TRBJ2-3; 7 nucleotides agree with TRBD2. This CDR3 has 14 residues. Germline CDR1 reads MNHEY; CDR2 reads SMNVEV (reference sequence). With 3 bases clipped from V and 7 bases from J, the junction kept 7 bases outside the gene matches. The CDR3 spells CASSFTGLKNTQYF. For the CDR3, the DNA is TGTGCCAGCAGTTTCACGGGACTAAAGAATACGCAGTATTTT.

This rearrangement joins TRBV6-1 to TRBJ1-5, with 9 bases lining up with TRBD1. Trimming removed 5 bases from V and 7 bases from J; junction bases left unmatched: 3. The length of the CDR3 is 13 residues. Germline CDR1 reads MNHNS; CDR2 reads SASEGT. The CDR3 is CASSTDRGQPQHF. CDR3 in DNA: TGTGCCAGCAGTACGGACAGGGGCCAGCCCCAGCATTTT.

This clonotype was picked up a small number of times. The chain uses TRBV20-1 and TRBJ2-7, with D possibly matching TRBD2 (5 bases). The germline V and J ends were trimmed by 6 bases and 0 bases, with 15 bases remaining between them. Germline CDR1 DFQATT, CDR2 SNEGSKA (reference sequence). This CDR3 region has 14 residues. Here the CDR3 reads CSATLARTSYEQYF. The CDR3 DNA is TGCAGTGCGACCTTAGCGCGCACCTCCTACGAGCAGTACTTC.

The V call is TRBV30, the J call TRBJ1-1; D is uncertain. The CDR3 has 10 residues. V lost 0 bases and J 11 bases, leaving 7 bases between the germline ends. Germline V gene sequence: CDR1 GTSNPN, CDR2 SVGIG (reference sequence). In DNA form, the CDR3 reads TGTGCCTGGAGTGTACTATCCGCTTTCTTT. Protein product: CAWSVLSAFF. The full variable domain, completed using reference TRBV30 and TRBJ1-1, is SQTIHQWPATLVQPVGSPLSLECTVEGTSNPNLYWYRQAAGRGLQLLFYSVGIGQISSEVPQNLSASRPQDRQFILSSKKLLLSDSGFYLCAWSVLSAFFGQGTRLTVV.

The chain links TRBV5-1 to TRBJ1-2; D perhaps matches TRBD1 (5 bases). Per germline, CDR1 SGHRS and CDR2 YFSETQ. The ends were cut back, 6 bases at V and 13 bases at J, with 22 bases in the middle. The CDR3 spans 13 residues. The CDR3 region has the DNA TGCGCCAGCACCCCCGCCGGGCAGGGCATATGCACCTTC. Translation: CASTPAGQGICTF.